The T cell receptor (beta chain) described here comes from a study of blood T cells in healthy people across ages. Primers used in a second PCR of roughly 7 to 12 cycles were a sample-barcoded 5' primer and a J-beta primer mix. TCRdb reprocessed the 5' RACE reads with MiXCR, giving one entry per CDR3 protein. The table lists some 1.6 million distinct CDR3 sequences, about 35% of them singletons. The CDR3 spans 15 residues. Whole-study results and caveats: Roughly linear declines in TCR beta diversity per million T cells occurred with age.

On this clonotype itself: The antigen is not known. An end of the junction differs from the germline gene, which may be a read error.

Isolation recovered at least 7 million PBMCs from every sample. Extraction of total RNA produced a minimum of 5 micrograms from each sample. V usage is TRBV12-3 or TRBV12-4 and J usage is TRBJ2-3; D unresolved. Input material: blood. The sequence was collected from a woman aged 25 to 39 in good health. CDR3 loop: CASSFRRVSADAQYF. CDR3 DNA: TGTGCCAGCAGTTTTAGAAGGGTGAGCGCAGATGCGCAGTATTTT.